Reported below is one T cell receptor (beta chain). What it binds is not known. This specimen belongs to a study of identifying expanded T cells in peripheral blood. Study findings and constraints: Variance in clone template counts between roughly 2-week samples significantly increased with total template count across all healthy donors. Over about two and four weeks, about 15 and 19 clones changed, versus more than 1 between replicates.

Germline CDR1 GTSNPN, CDR2 SVGIG (reference sequence). The CDR3 is made up of 15 amino acids. Trimming pared 4 bases from V and 0 bases from J, leaving 13 bases between. Profiling relied on immunoSEQ multiplex PCR, and the TCRdb table lists in-frame clones only, not all of them. The repertoire has around 84,000 clones, 80% to 90% of them found once; the top ten carry 7.3%. No infections or other immune events were documented during collection. The clonotype originates from a person aged 18-70 years in good health. Sequencing used blood. The chain uses TRBV30 and TRBJ1-3; D perhaps matches TRBD1 (5 bases). The CDR3 nucleotides are TGTGCCTGGAATAGGGGAGGGGTCTCTGGAAACACCATATATTTT. Protein sequence: CAWNRGGVSGNTIYF.